This T cell receptor (beta chain) derives from a study of regulatory T cells in long-lasting Graves disease. Whole-study results and caveats: Thyroid tissue went unstudied; only peripheral blood was examined.

Germline V gene data show CDR1 as MNHNS and CDR2 as SASEGT. This CDR3 region has 14 residues. Trimming removed 5 bases at V and 2 bases at J, with 13 bases between. Combining iRepertoire HTBI primers with Arm-PCR of CDR3 regions, the authors built TCR beta libraries. In TCRdb, the multiplex PCR reads were re-called with MiXCR into one record per CDR3 protein. The table includes hundreds of thousands of distinct CDR3 sequences, around 21% detected once. This clonotype has at least ten counts. Its antigen is as yet unknown. Time point specified: persistent/refractory GD, antithyroid drugs over 5 years with positive TRAb. There was RNA extracted from PBMCs, and the TCR library was made from it.

The V and J genes are TRBV6-1 and TRBJ2-7; D not resolved. The specimen comprised peripheral blood mononuclear cells (PBMCs), sampled when the disease was refractory, from a patient treated with antithyroid drugs. The sequence derives from a female donor with Graves disease. This chain's CDR3 is CASSPLDSPYEQYF. The CDR3 nucleotides read TGTGCCAGCAGTCCCCTCGACTCTCCCTACGAGCAGTACTTC.